This TCR beta chain was sequenced in a study of identical twins. TCRdb re-called the 5' RACE reads with MiXCR, one entry per CDR3 protein. This sample has around 1.7 million distinct CDR3 sequences, with less than 35% found just once. This clonotype was seen a few times. The CDR3 loop spans 16 amino acids. Germline V CDR1 and CDR2: MGHRA, YSYEKL. Trimming took off 1 base at V and 4 bases at J, with 16 bases between the two ends. This sequence joins TRBV4-1 and TRBJ1-2; TRBD1 might be the D (5 bases). Sample: cord blood. This TCR was recovered from a newborn girl in good health. The CDR3 DNA follows: TGCGCCAGCAGCCAAGGTCCCGTTAGGCAGGGCTATGGCTACACCTTC. It codes for CASSQGPVRQGYGYTF.